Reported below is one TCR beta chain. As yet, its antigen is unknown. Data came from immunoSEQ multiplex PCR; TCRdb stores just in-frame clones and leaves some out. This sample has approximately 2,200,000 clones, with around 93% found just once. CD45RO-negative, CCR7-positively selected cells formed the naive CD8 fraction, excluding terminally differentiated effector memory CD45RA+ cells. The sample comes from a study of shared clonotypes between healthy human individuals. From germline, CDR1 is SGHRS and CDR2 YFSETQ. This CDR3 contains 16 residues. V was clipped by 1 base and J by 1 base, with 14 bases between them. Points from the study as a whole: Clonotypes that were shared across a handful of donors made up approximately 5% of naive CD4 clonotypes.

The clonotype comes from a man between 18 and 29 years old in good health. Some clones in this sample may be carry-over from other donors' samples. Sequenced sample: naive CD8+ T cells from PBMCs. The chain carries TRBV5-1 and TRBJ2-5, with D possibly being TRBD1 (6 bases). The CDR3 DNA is TGCGCCAGCAGCTTGTGGCCGGGACAAAGCCAAGAGACCCAGTACTTC. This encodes CASSLWPGQSQETQYF.